The rows below give T cell receptor beta chains drawn from one sample of a study of CD8+CD57+ T cells in acquired aplastic anemia. In TCRdb, the reads were re-called with MiXCR into one record per CDR3 protein. The data contain 170,000 or so distinct CDR3 sequences, about 50% of them singletons. Sequencing used sorted CD4+, CD8+, or CD8+CD57+ T cells (not recorded which) from PBMCs. The origin of the receptors is a human donor with aplastic anemia. CDR3s leave out the opening cysteine and the closing phenylalanine or tryptophan.

>TRBV13|TRBJ1-6
ASSEARGLLFHSYNSPLH
>TRBV30|TRBJ2-3
AWSVLGVGGTDTQY
>TRBV24-1|TRBJ2-5
ATSDPLGGQETQY
>TRBV12-3/TRBV12-4|TRBJ2-4
ASSSGVDWNIQY
>TRBV5-5|TRBJ2-1
ASRRLAGGSYNEQF
>TRBV4-2|TRBJ2-7
ASSQDGGRSSYEQY
>TRBV7-8|NA
ASSFSGVETQY
>TRBV19|TRBJ1-4
ASSIGDSLGYEKLF
>TRBV7-8|TRBJ2-7
ASSHRGDEQY
>TRBV2|TRBJ1-2
ASKRTGGGHGYT
>TRBV29-1|TRBJ1-2
SVSPGTYGYT
>TRBV19|TRBJ1-6
ASSIQGSYNSPLH
>TRBV15|TRBJ1-1
ATSRGDREGAF
>TRBV30|TRBJ1-1
ACLGTRAWEAF
>TRBV20-1|TRBJ2-2
SARDHFVANTGELF